Each of the 3 T cell receptor beta chains below was sequenced from the same sample in a study of T cell responses to AZD1222 COVID-19 vaccine (dated by TCRdb to about 2021). What this sample's time point label stands for: baseline before first vaccination. The sample's treatment or condition label is to be understood as: meningococcal conjugate vaccine given as trial control. Library preparation was by the immunoSEQ multiplex PCR assay. Not all clones reach the TCRdb copy of this immuneACCESS table, which keeps in-frame sequences only. Checked studies attribute under half of the gap to unresolved V genes and leave the rest unexplained. The sample table lists 98,000 or so clones, approximately 89% of them with a count of one. The top ten clones comprise roughly 3% of the sample. The sequences come from peripheral blood, collected on day 0 of MenACWY control vaccination. Receptors were obtained from an adult in good health.

This clone was seen a few times. The genes are TRBV4-1 and TRBJ1-1; D uncertain. Trimming cost V 0 bases and J 1 base, with 12 bases left between them. The CDR3 runs 16 residues. Germline assignment: CDR1 MGHRA and CDR2 YSYEKL. CDR3 sequence reads: CASSQDEDSWNTEAFF. In DNA form, the CDR3 reads TGCGCCAGCAGCCAAGATGAAGACTCCTGGAACACTGAAGCTTTCTTT.

This clone was observed once. The genes are TRBV27 and TRBJ1-5; D is possibly TRBD1 (5 bases). Trimming cost V 0 bases and J 6 bases, with 15 bases left between them. Germline CDR1 reads MNHEY; CDR2 reads SMNVEV (reference sequence). CDR3 length: 16 amino acids. In DNA form, the CDR3 reads TGTGCCAGCAGTTTATCCTTCGGGGCCTCGGGTCAGCCCCAGCATTTT. Translation gives CASSLSFGASGQPQHF.

The V and J genes are TRBV2 and TRBJ2-1; D unresolved. Trimming stripped 4 bases from V and 0 bases from J, with 4 bases between. The CDR3 runs 13 residues. Germline V CDR1 and CDR2: SNHLY, FYNNEI. The CDR3 spells CASSASSYNEQFF. The CDR3 bases are TGTGCCAGCAGTGCTTCCTCCTACAATGAGCAGTTCTTC.